This T cell receptor beta chain was profiled in a study of shared clonotypes between healthy human individuals. The authors divided CD4+ cells into CD45RA+ naive and CD45RA-negative memory subsets. For sorted subsets, roughly 210 ng DNA per replicate equaled 30,000 or so T cell genomes. This table comes from immunoSEQ multiplex PCR, and its TCRdb copy is limited to in-frame clones, with some not included. The sample records some 1,100,000 clones, about 80% being singletons. The CDR3 consists of 17 residues. CDR1 LNHDA and CDR2 SQIVND come from the germline V gene (reference sequence). V was pared by 3 bases and J by 4 bases, with 13 bases of the junction left unmatched.

The V and J genes are TRBV19 and TRBJ1-2; 8 bases agree with TRBD1. The TCR sequence derives from a man in his late teens or twenties in good health. Some clones in this sample may be carry-over from other donors' samples. Sequencing was carried out using memory CD4+ T cells from PBMCs. Sample subset: CD45RA-negative fraction. The CDR3, as DNA: TGTGCCAGTAGTATCCGGGGGACAGGCGTTCTTAGCTATGGCTACACCTTC. Protein product: CASSIRGTGVLSYGYTF.